The TCR beta chain described here comes from a study of blood T cells in healthy people across ages. Sample-barcoded 5' priming and a J-beta primer mix drove a second PCR of about 6 to 12 cycles. The template-switch adaptor, which had 12 random nucleotides, put a tag on each cDNA molecule. Via MiXCR, TCRdb re-called the 5' RACE reads, giving one row per CDR3 protein. The data show about 730,000 distinct CDR3 sequences, approximately 39% seen once. The length of the CDR3 is 15 residues. Germline lookup yields CDR1 GTSNPN and CDR2 SVGIG (reference sequence). Notes on the study in general: Unsorted PBMCs prevented conclusive naive versus antigen-experienced comparison.

As for this clonotype: Antigen specificity is unknown. One end of the junction varies from germline; a read error may be responsible.

This chain joins TRBV30 and TRBJ2-1; 7 nucleotides align to TRBD2. The sequence derives from a woman in her sixties in good health. The sample was blood. CDR3 sequence: CARSVGSGEYNEQFF. The CDR3 coding sequence is TGTGCCCGGAGTGTAGGGAGCGGGGAGTACAATGAGCAGTTCTTC.